The 22 T cell receptor beta chains below all came from one sample that was sequenced in a study of blood T cell repertoires in COVID-19. Profiling relied on immunoSEQ multiplex PCR, and the TCRdb table lists in-frame clones only, not all of them. The sample lists over 15,000 clones, 85% to 90% seen once, with 20% to 25% in the top ten. Sequenced input: peripheral blood. The source of these receptors is a man in his sixties with acute or convalescent COVID-19.

The genes are TRBV2 and TRBJ2-5; 9 nucleotides match TRBD1. The CDR3 extends over 12 amino acids. Trimming cost V 6 bases and J 5 bases; bases outside gene matches: 1. The germline V gene encodes CDR1 SNHLY and CDR2 FYNNEI. The CDR3 DNA follows: TGTGCCAGCAGAGGACAGGGGGAGACCCAGTACTTC. It codes for CASRGQGETQYF.

V gene TRBV5-1 combines with J gene TRBJ1-4, with no clear D. V was pared by 0 bases and J by 5 bases, with 11 bases between. Germline V gives CDR1 SGHRS, CDR2 YFSETQ. The CDR3 length is 15 residues. CDR3 region: CASSLARGRNEKLFF. For the CDR3, the DNA is TGCGCCAGCAGCTTGGCGCGTGGGCGAAATGAAAAACTGTTTTTT. The full variable domain, rest sourced from reference TRBV5-1 and TRBJ1-4, is KAGVTQTPRYLIKTRGQQVTLSCSPISGHRSVSWYQQTPGQGLQFLFEYFSETQRNKGNFPGRFSGRQFSNSRSEMNVSTLELGDSALYLCASSLARGRNEKLFFGSGTQLSVL.

The rearrangement uses TRBV9 and TRBJ2-1, with 12 bases matching TRBD2. The trim removed 4 bases at V and 6 bases at J, leaving 8 bases unmatched. This CDR3 is 16 amino acids long. The germline V gene encodes CDR1 SGDLS and CDR2 YYNGEE. Written as DNA, the CDR3 is TGTGCCAGCAGCCCACCTGGGACTAGCGGGTTCAATGAGCAGTTCTTC. Protein product: CASSPPGTSGFNEQFF.

This chain joins TRBV5-1 and TRBJ1-2; D is unclear. Germline values: CDR1 SGHRS, CDR2 YFSETQ. V gave up 0 bases and J gave up 3 bases, with 6 bases separating them. The CDR3 loop spans 13 amino acids. CDR3 bases: TGCGCCAGCAGCTTGGAATCCGACTATGGCTACACCTTC. Encoded protein: CASSLESDYGYTF. The entire variable domain, with the rest obtained from reference TRBV5-1 and TRBJ1-2, is as follows: KAGVTQTPRYLIKTRGQQVTLSCSPISGHRSVSWYQQTPGQGLQFLFEYFSETQRNKGNFPGRFSGRQFSNSRSEMNVSTLELGDSALYLCASSLESDYGYTFGSGTRLTVV.

The V and J genes are TRBV18 and TRBJ2-4; 15 nucleotides match TRBD2. The V segment lost 1 base and the J segment 0 bases; nucleotides outside the gene matches: 7. In germline, CDR1 is KGHSH, CDR2 LQKENI. CDR3 size: 20 residues. CDR3: CASSPRGTSGRSLAKNIQYF. The CDR3, as DNA: TGTGCCAGCTCACCACGCGGGACTAGCGGGAGGTCCCTAGCCAAAAACATTCAGTACTTC. Variable domain in full (rest from reference TRBV18 and TRBJ2-4): NAGVMQNPRHLVRRRGQEARLRCSPMKGHSHVYWYRQLPEEGLKFMVYLQKENIIDESGMPKERFSAEFPKEGPSILRIQQVVRGDSAAYFCASSPRGTSGRSLAKNIQYFGAGTRLSVL.

This chain links TRBV13 with TRBJ2-7; a possible D gene is TRBD1 (7 bases). In germline, CDR1 is PRHDT, CDR2 FYEKMQ (reference sequence). Trimming removed 8 bases at V and 6 bases at J, with 17 bases between. The CDR3 length is 13 residues. CDR3 amino acids: CASRQGGASEQYF. Here the CDR3 DNA reads TGTGCCAGCCGCCAGGGGGGAGCAAGCGAGCAGTACTTC.

V and J are TRBV4-2 and TRBJ2-7, with 8 bases lining up with TRBD1. CDR3 length: 15 amino acids. Germline V gene sequence: CDR1 LGHNA, CDR2 YNFKEQ. J was trimmed by 2 bases and V by 0 bases; bases with no gene match: 3. The CDR3 nucleotides are TGTGCCAGCAGCCAAGAACCGGGACAGGCCTACGAGCAGTACTTC. It is translated as CASSQEPGQAYEQYF.

This clone has just one count. The gene calls are TRBV6-1 and TRBJ1-6; 7 bases are a match to TRBD1. The ends lost 3 bases at V and 6 bases at J; junction bases unmatched: 5. CDR1 and CDR2 from the germline V gene are MNHNS and SASEGT. The CDR3 totals 15 residues. CDR3 nucleotides: TGTGCCAGCAGTGATGGGTCAGGGGGTAATTCACCCCTCCACTTT. Translation gives CASSDGSGGNSPLHF.

The V call is TRBV6-5, the J call TRBJ2-1; TRBD2 agrees at 8 bases. CDR3 length: 15 amino acids. V was clipped by 5 bases and J by 0 bases; unmatched bases: 3. Germline V lookup: CDR1 MNHEY, CDR2 SVGAGI. The DNA of the CDR3 is TGTGCCAGCAGTCTTAGCGGGACCTCCTACAATGAGCAGTTCTTC. This encodes CASSLSGTSYNEQFF.

This sequence joins TRBV7-2 and TRBJ1-1, with 7 positions matching TRBD1. Unmatched junction bases numbered 7, after V lost 3 bases and J lost 3 bases. This CDR3 is 15 amino acids long. Germline assignment: CDR1 SGHTA and CDR2 FQGNSA. The CDR3 is CASSLTGPKDTEAFF. The CDR3 DNA is TGTGCCAGCAGCTTGACAGGGCCTAAGGACACTGAAGCTTTCTTT.

The chain has TRBV9 and TRBJ2-2; the D gene is possibly TRBD2 (6 bases). Trimming removed 0 bases at V and 6 bases at J, with 18 bases between. CDR1 SGDLS and CDR2 YYNGEE come from the germline V gene. The CDR3 contains 17 residues. This CDR3 reads CASSVAGGGWSAGELFF. As DNA, the CDR3 is TGTGCCAGCAGCGTAGCCGGAGGAGGGTGGAGTGCCGGGGAGCTGTTTTTT. Filled out from reference TRBV9 and TRBJ2-2, the complete variable domain reads DSGVTQTPKHLITATGQRVTLRCSPRSGDLSVYWYQQSLDQGLQFLIQYYNGEERAKGNILERFSAQQFPDLHSELNLSSLELGDSALYFCASSVAGGGWSAGELFFGEGSRLTVL.

The V gene is TRBV9, the J gene TRBJ2-1; 7 bases align to TRBD1. CDR3 length: 15 residues. Germline trimming cut 5 bases from V and 5 bases from J; bases unmatched to any gene: 10. Germline CDR1 and CDR2: SGDLS and YYNGEE. The CDR3 here is CASSYSGQHNNEQFF. The CDR3 bases are TGTGCCAGCAGTTACTCGGGACAGCATAACAATGAGCAGTTCTTC.

This chain uses TRBV19 with TRBJ2-3; 7 nucleotides line up with TRBD1. CDR1 is LNHDA and CDR2 is SQIVND in the germline V gene (reference sequence). V was clipped by 4 bases and J by 2 bases; unmatched bases: 6. The CDR3 has 15 residues. The chain's CDR3 is CASSKGTAITDTQYF. As DNA, the CDR3 is TGTGCCAGTAGTAAGGGGACAGCAATCACAGATACGCAGTATTTT.

This clone has more than one count but fewer than ten. This chain links TRBV5-4 with TRBJ1-1; D is ambiguous. Trimming cost V 2 bases and J 1 base, with 6 bases left between them. Germline V gene data show CDR1 as SGHNT and CDR2 as YYREEE (reference sequence). The CDR3 sequence is 13 residues long. CDR3 in amino acids: CASSFRRNTEAFF. The CDR3 DNA follows: TGTGCCAGCAGCTTTCGTAGGAACACTGAAGCTTTCTTT. Full variable domain (remainder filled in from reference TRBV5-4 and TRBJ1-1): ETGVTQSPTHLIKTRGQQVTLRCSSQSGHNTVSWYQQALGQGPQFIFQYYREEENGRGNFPPRFSGLQFPNYSSELNVNALELDDSALYLCASSFRRNTEAFFGQGTRLTVV.

This clone was seen just once. The rearrangement joins TRBV20-1 to TRBJ2-7; D call uncertain. Germline-derived CDR1 and CDR2 are DFQATT and SNEGSKA (reference sequence). This CDR3 region has 11 residues. The CDR3: CSFDTNYEQYF. CDR3 DNA sequence: TGCAGCTTTGACACCAACTACGAGCAGTACTTC.

The CDR3 DNA reads TGTGCCAGCAGGGTAGAAGCGGGGAGGGAGACCCAGTACTTC. Translated, it gives CASRVEAGRETQYF. V usage is TRBV2 and J usage is TRBJ2-5, with 7 bases lining up with TRBD2. The CDR3 loop spans 14 amino acids. Germline assignment: CDR1 SNHLY and CDR2 FYNNEI. With 6 bases clipped from V and 5 bases from J, the junction kept 9 bases outside the gene matches.

The V gene is TRBV6-1, the J gene TRBJ1-2; possibly TRBD1 for D (5 bases). This CDR3 comprises 15 residues. Trimming shortened V by 3 bases and J by 5 bases, and 16 bases separated the two germline ends. Looked up from germline, CDR1 is MNHNS and CDR2 is SASEGT. The CDR3 nucleotides read TGTGCCAGCAGTGAGACTGCGACAGCCGGTTATGGCTACACCTTC. This codes for CASSETATAGYGYTF.

This sequence joins TRBV5-1 and TRBJ2-3, with D hard to call. Germline V gene data show CDR1 as SGHRS and CDR2 as YFSETQ. This CDR3 contains 14 residues. V shed 0 bases and J shed 3 bases, with 8 bases lying between them. The CDR3 bases are TGCGCCAGCAGCTTGGTTTCCGGGACAGATACGCAGTATTTT. It translates to CASSLVSGTDTQYF.

The chain uses TRBV7-8 and TRBJ1-2; TRBD1 might be the D (5 bases). With 1 base removed from V and 7 bases from J, the gap between germline ends came to 13 bases. The CDR3 consists of 14 residues. CDR1 and CDR2 (germline): SGHVS, FQNEAQ. CDR3 in amino acids: CASSLDSGTFGYTF. CDR3 coding DNA: TGTGCCAGCAGCTTAGACTCCGGGACTTTTGGCTACACCTTC.

V is TRBV6-6 and J is TRBJ2-1, with D possibly matching TRBD2 (6 bases). CDR1 is MNHNY and CDR2 is SVGAGI in the germline V gene (reference sequence). V dropped 5 bases and J dropped 7 bases, with 24 bases sitting between them. CDR3 length: 17 residues. Here the CDR3 reads CASSRLPPGTAGNEQFF. As DNA, the CDR3 is TGTGCCAGCAGTCGTCTCCCTCCGGGAACCGCGGGGAATGAGCAGTTCTTC.

CDR3: CASSRDTDNQPQHF. The CDR3 nucleotides read TGTGCCAGCAGCCGTGACACGGACAATCAGCCCCAGCATTTT. The chain is built from TRBV7-9 and TRBJ1-5, with D uncertain. This CDR3 region has 14 residues. The V end lost 5 bases, the J end lost 3 bases, and 11 bases lay between the germline ends. Germline values: CDR1 SEHNR, CDR2 FQNEAQ (reference sequence). The complete variable domain, with remaining parts taken from reference TRBV7-9 and TRBJ1-5, reads DTGVSQNPRHKITKRGQNVTFRCDPISEHNRLYWYRQTLGQGPEFLTYFQNEAQLEKSRLLSDRFSAERPKGSFSTLEIQRTEQGDSAMYLCASSRDTDNQPQHFGDGTRLSIL.

The sample holds a few counts of this clone. The chain joins TRBV12-3 or TRBV12-4 to TRBJ1-5; D is perhaps TRBD1 (5 bases). This CDR3 region has 13 residues. The V gene lost 8 bases and the J gene lost 4 bases, with 12 bases spanning the gap. CDR3 DNA: TGTGCCAGCCGGCGGGGGGTGAATCAGCCCCAGCATTTT. Translated, it gives CASRRGVNQPQHF.